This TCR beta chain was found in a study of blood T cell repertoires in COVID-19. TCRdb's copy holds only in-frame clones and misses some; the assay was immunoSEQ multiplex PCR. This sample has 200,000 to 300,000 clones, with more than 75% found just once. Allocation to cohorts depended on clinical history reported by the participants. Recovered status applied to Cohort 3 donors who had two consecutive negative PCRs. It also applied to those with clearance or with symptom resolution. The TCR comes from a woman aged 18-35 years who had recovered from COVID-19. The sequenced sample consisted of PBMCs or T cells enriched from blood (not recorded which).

CDR3 region: CAWSVRLGGAEAFF. CDR3 sequence (DNA): TGTGCCTGGAGTGTACGGTTGGGGGGTGCTGAAGCTTTCTTT. The V gene is TRBV30, the J gene TRBJ1-1, with D maybe TRBD1 (5 bases). V was pared by 0 bases and J by 6 bases, with 14 bases between. CDR1 is GTSNPN and CDR2 is SVGIG in the germline V gene (reference sequence). This CDR3 has 14 amino acids.